This entry concerns a single T cell receptor beta chain. Its antigen is unknown. This entry belongs to a study of T cell repertoires in ileal Crohn's disease. The wider study: Thiopurines (fewer than 12) or anti-TNF agents (approximately 19) were given postoperatively to about half. At postoperative colonoscopy, neoterminal ileum biopsies were taken as M6. Whole-study results and caveats: Within the first postoperative year, endoscopy came at median about 7.3 months.

Per sample, roughly 0.45 micrograms of biopsy DNA were TCRB immunosequenced. Profiling relied on immunoSEQ multiplex PCR, and the TCRdb table lists in-frame clones only, not all of them. The sample contains 10,000 to 15,000 clones, roughly 80% of which appear only once. Regarding time point: neoterminal ileum biopsy at postoperative endoscopy, about 6 months after surgery. Germline lookup yields CDR1 MNHNY and CDR2 SVGAGI (reference sequence). The CDR3 totals 15 residues. The V segment lost 7 bases and the J segment 7 bases; nucleotides outside the gene matches: 10. The sequencing input was ileal tissue. This receptor was identified in an adult with Crohn's disease. The chain combines TRBV6-6 with TRBJ2-2, with TRBD1 identical over 9 bases. Written as DNA, the CDR3 is TGTGCCAGCATCCGGGACAGGGATCCGTACGGGGAGCTGTTTTTT. This sequence encodes CASIRDRDPYGELFF.